This entry features one TCR beta chain sequence. Its antigen remains unidentified. Everyone who donated was a healthy bone marrow donor. The data were taken from a study of cytomegalovirus exposure and HLA in healthy donors. In the PCR, 60 Vbeta and 13 Jbeta primers were used. Sequencing was performed with immunoSEQ multiplex PCR; in TCRdb, only in-frame clones are kept and a portion is missing. The sample records over 150,000 clones, over 65% being singletons. Between the trimmed V and J ends, which lost 3 bases and 0 bases, there was a span of 5 bases. Germline CDR1 and CDR2: KGHSH and LQKENI. The CDR3 is made up of 13 amino acids. Whole-study findings and limits: Researchers catalogued some 160 TCR beta chains as cytomegalovirus-associated.

Sample: PBMCs. The sequence came from a boy aged 2-15 years in good health and CMV-seronegative. This chain connects TRBV18 to TRBJ2-5, with a possible D match to TRBD2 (5 bases). CDR3 protein: CASSPGDQETQYF. The CDR3, as DNA: TGTGCCAGCTCACCCGGGGACCAAGAGACCCAGTACTTC.